The clone carrying this T cell receptor beta chain was recorded a few times. The antigen remains undetermined. This CDR3 spans 17 amino acids. Unmatched junction bases numbered 11, after V lost 4 bases and J lost 8 bases. CDR1 and CDR2 from the germline V gene are SGHTS and YDEGEE. Attachment of unique molecular identifiers was made to individual cDNA molecules. One entry per CDR3 protein, called by TCRdb with MiXCR from the 5' RACE reads. This sample carries 70,000 to 90,000 distinct CDR3 sequences, approximately 15% of them seen once, and the ten largest clones take less than 6%. The entry originates in a study of early T cells in non-severe SARS-CoV-2 infection. Study overall: Sequencing was performed on bulk RNA from unsorted whole blood, leaving chains unpaired. Study-level findings and limits: Matching results from VDJdb favored anti-spike CD8 responses, leaving private and CD4 specificities undetected.

The sequenced sample consisted of whole blood. This clonotype was sampled from an adult who was a healthcare worker with PCR-confirmed SARS-CoV-2 infection or an uninfected control (not recorded which). The genes are TRBV5-8 and TRBJ2-1; 14 nucleotides line up with TRBD2. CDR3 in DNA: TGTGCCAGCAGCAAGACTAGCGGGAGGGCCCCTATAGATGAGCAGTTCTTC. As protein: CASSKTSGRAPIDEQFF.